The 21 T cell receptor beta chains listed next were all sequenced from one sample in a study of blood T cell repertoires in COVID-19. Some clones are missing from TCRdb's copy, which holds only in-frame ones; the method was immunoSEQ multiplex PCR. The sample records about 320,000 clones, approximately 91% being singletons. Material for sequencing was PBMCs or T cells enriched from blood (not recorded which). These receptors were obtained from a man between 60 and 75 years old who had recovered from COVID-19.

This clone appeared a single time. This rearrangement joins TRBV7-9 to TRBJ2-1; 11 bases fit TRBD2. Looked up from germline, CDR1 is SEHNR and CDR2 is FQNEAQ (reference sequence). J lost 10 bases, V lost 5 bases, and 13 bases had no gene match. This CDR3 contains 16 residues. The CDR3 loop is CASSPPSSGRGQEQFF. As DNA, the CDR3 is TGTGCCAGCAGCCCACCCAGTAGCGGGAGGGGTCAGGAGCAGTTCTTC.

This chain connects TRBV12-1 to TRBJ1-2; whether TRBD1, the table's D call, matches the DNA was not checked. TRBV12-1 has pseudogene status. CDR3 size: 22 residues. CDR3 bases: TGTGCCAGCAGCACCCGGGGGGTTGTGAGGGGACAGGGGTCTAAAGAGGACTATGGCTACACCTTC. This encodes CASSTRGVVRGQGSKEDYGYTF.

The rearrangement links TRBV28 to TRBJ2-6; perhaps TRBD1 as D (6 bases). Trimming pared 5 bases from V and 4 bases from J, leaving 12 bases between. This CDR3 region has 15 residues. CDR1 is MDHEN and CDR2 is SYDVKM in the germline V gene. The CDR3 region has the DNA TGTGCCAGCAGTCCCGGGACATCCGGGGCCAACGTCCTGACTTTC. This gives the protein CASSPGTSGANVLTF.

The V and J genes are TRBV15 and TRBJ2-7; D ambiguous. The V end was cut by 3 bases, the J end by 3 bases, with 15 bases between. The length of the CDR3 is 15 residues. Germline V lookup: CDR1 LNHNV, CDR2 YYDKDF (reference sequence). CDR3 sequence: CATSREPGQGYEQYF. The CDR3, as DNA: TGTGCCACCAGCAGGGAACCGGGTCAAGGCTACGAGCAGTACTTC. The full variable domain, its missing parts supplied by reference TRBV15 and TRBJ2-7, is DAMVIQNPRYQVTQFGKPVTLSCSQTLNHNVMYWYQQKSSQAPKLLFHYYDKDFNNEADTPDNFQSRRPNTSFCFLDIRSPGLGDTAMYLCATSREPGQGYEQYFGPGTRLTVT.

The chain recombines TRBV6-6 with TRBJ1-5; a possible D gene is TRBD1 (5 bases). Germline V CDR1 and CDR2: MNHNY, SVGAGI (reference sequence). Trimming removed 5 bases from V and 2 bases from J, with 16 bases in between. The CDR3 has 16 residues. CDR3 nucleotide sequence: TGTGCCAGCAGTCCCGCCTGGGGGGGACGCAATCAGCCCCAGCATTTT. Encoded protein: CASSPAWGGRNQPQHF.

This chain connects TRBV29-1 to TRBJ2-7, with a weak D call TRBD2 (6 bases). The CDR3 totals 14 residues. Germline CDR1 and CDR2: SQVTM and ANQGSEA. Trimming pared 6 bases from V and 0 bases from J, leaving 15 bases between. CDR3 DNA: TGCAGCGTCGGAGGGACCGGCGGCTCCTACGAGCAGTACTTC. Its translation: CSVGGTGGSYEQYF.

A few counts support this clone. The rearrangement joins TRBV19 to TRBJ1-5; the D gene is possibly TRBD1 (6 bases). V was pared by 6 bases and J by 2 bases, with 14 bases between. This CDR3 spans 15 amino acids. Germline V gives CDR1 LNHDA, CDR2 SQIVND (reference sequence). The CDR3 protein is CASSAWSGGNQPQHF. The CDR3 coding sequence is TGTGCCAGTAGCGCCTGGTCAGGGGGCAATCAGCCCCAGCATTTT.

V and J are TRBV30 and TRBJ1-1, with 9 bases fitting TRBD1. The CDR3 spans 14 residues. Germline lookup yields CDR1 GTSNPN and CDR2 SVGIG (reference sequence). Trimming removed 1 base from V and 4 bases from J; junction bases left unmatched: 4. CDR3: CAWSGQTGGTEAFF. CDR3 in DNA: TGTGCCTGGAGTGGTCAGACAGGGGGCACTGAAGCTTTCTTT.

This chain connects TRBV18 to TRBJ2-2, with TRBD2 matching 15 bases. Germline V gene data show CDR1 as KGHSH and CDR2 as LQKENI. V shed 0 bases and J 3 bases; nucleotides not matched to a gene: 2. The CDR3 contains 18 residues. CDR3 protein: CASSPPGLAGGYTGELFF. The CDR3 region has the DNA TGTGCCAGCTCACCACCGGGACTAGCGGGAGGATACACCGGGGAGCTGTTTTTT.

Only a few counts were recorded for this clone. The V and J genes are TRBV29-1 and TRBJ2-3; 7 bases are a match to TRBD2. Per the germline V gene, CDR1 is SQVTM and CDR2 is ANQGSEA. J gave up 8 bases and V 5 bases, and 22 bases lay outside the gene matches. The CDR3 consists of 17 residues. The chain's CDR3 is CSVSLGVSGISSGTQYF. The CDR3 DNA is TGCAGCGTTTCTCTTGGCGTAAGCGGGATCTCATCGGGTACGCAGTATTTT.

On this clone itself: This same CDR3 is encoded by further DNA sequences in the sample. This chain links TRBV29-1 with TRBJ2-2; TRBD1 matches 7 bases. Germline CDR1 reads SQVTM; CDR2 reads ANQGSEA. The CDR3 is 14 amino acids. V lost 3 bases and J lost 2; bases outside the gene matches: 3. The CDR3 reads CSVDRQGNTGELFF. The CDR3 DNA follows: TGCAGCGTTGACCGACAGGGCAACACCGGGGAGCTGTTTTTT.

This clone was counted a single time. The CDR3 here is CASSEGTSASGEYF. CDR3 sequence (DNA): TGTGCCAGCAGTGAAGGGACTAGCGCATCCGGGGAGTATTTT. The J gene is TRBJ2-3, the V gene TRBV2; 9 bases are shared with TRBD2. V dropped 1 base and J dropped 13; count of bases not matched to a gene: 9. Germline CDR1 and CDR2: SNHLY and FYNNEI. The CDR3 extends over 14 amino acids.

This clone is a singleton in its sample. The chain is built from TRBV23-1 and TRBJ1-1; D uncertain. TRBV23-1 is sorted into the ORF group, with uncertain function. V gave up 4 bases and J gave up 1 base, with 7 bases separating them. The CDR3 totals 13 residues. The chain's CDR3 is CASSRRPNTEAFF. DNA for the CDR3: TGCGCCAGCAGTCGGAGGCCGAACACTGAAGCTTTCTTT.

J is TRBJ2-3 and V is TRBV7-6; the D is unclear. This CDR3 has 13 residues. Germline assignment: CDR1 SGHVS and CDR2 FNYEAQ. V gave up 0 bases and J gave up 4 bases, with 5 bases separating them. The CDR3 DNA reads as TGTGCCAGCAGCTTAGCCCCCGCAGATACGCAGTATTTT. Its translation: CASSLAPADTQYF.

The chain couples TRBV19 to TRBJ1-5; unclear D gene. V lost 6 bases and J lost 0, with 12 bases in between. CDR1 and CDR2 (germline): LNHDA, SQIVND (reference sequence). This CDR3 has 15 residues. CDR3 DNA sequence: TGTGCCAGTAGCCTTGGACTGATTAGCAATCAGCCCCAGCATTTT. It translates to CASSLGLISNQPQHF.

The gene calls are TRBV7-2 and TRBJ2-5, with TRBD1 matching 8 bases. The trim removed 1 base at V and 5 bases at J, leaving 9 bases unmatched. Germline-derived CDR1 and CDR2 are SGHTA and FQGNSA. The CDR3 has 16 amino acids. The CDR3 DNA is TGTGCCAGCAGCTTAGGTGATCAGGGGGCATCGGAGACCCAGTACTTC. Protein product: CASSLGDQGASETQYF.

This chain uses TRBV24-1 with TRBJ2-5; D gene uncertain. V was clipped by 2 bases and J by 5 bases, with 17 bases between them. The CDR3 extends over 16 amino acids. Germline-derived CDR1 and CDR2 are KGHDR and SFDVKD. CDR3 nucleotide sequence: TGTGCCACCAGTGATTGGTCCCGCGCCGGAGTGGAGACCCAGTACTTC. Translated: CATSDWSRAGVETQYF.

This clone occurred a few times. Here the CDR3 reads CASSPRDTNNQPQHF. The CDR3 nucleotides read TGTGCCAGCAGCCCCCGGGACACTAACAATCAGCCCCAGCATTTT. This chain joins TRBV6-5 and TRBJ1-5; the D gene is possibly TRBD1 (6 bases). Trimming shortened V by 6 bases and J by 3 bases, and 15 bases separated the two germline ends. From germline, CDR1 is MNHEY and CDR2 SVGAGI. This CDR3 has 15 residues.

In this sample, this clone turned up once. The V and J genes are TRBV5-1 and TRBJ1-2; D is possibly TRBD1 (6 bases). Germline CDR1 reads SGHRS; CDR2 reads YFSETQ. V was clipped by 0 bases and J by 8 bases, with 23 bases between them. This CDR3 contains 17 residues. The chain's CDR3 is CASSLAVGRAGARGYTF. As DNA, the CDR3 is TGCGCCAGCAGCTTGGCGGTTGGGCGGGCAGGGGCGCGCGGCTACACCTTC.

This chain links TRBV10-1 with TRBJ2-7, with a possible D match to TRBD2 (6 bases). Germline V gene sequence: CDR1 WNHNN, CDR2 SYGVQD (reference sequence). V lost 6 bases, J lost 9 bases, and 24 bases lay in between. This CDR3 region has 15 residues. This chain's CDR3 is CASSPGGLAPNGQYF. CDR3 in DNA: TGCGCCAGCAGCCCCGGAGGGCTAGCGCCCAACGGGCAGTACTTC.

The V and J genes are TRBV7-2 and TRBJ2-7, with D tentatively TRBD2 (5 bases). Germline V gene sequence: CDR1 SGHTA, CDR2 FQGNSA. CDR3 size: 17 residues. Between the trimmed V and J ends, which lost 2 bases and 5 bases, there was a span of 22 bases. CDR3: CASSLRAGSALHNEQYF. In DNA form, the CDR3 reads TGTGCCAGCAGCTTAAGGGCGGGCTCGGCCCTGCACAACGAGCAGTACTTC.